The next 32 T cell receptor beta chains were all read from a single sample in a study of T cell responses to AZD1222 COVID-19 vaccine. Only in-frame clones appear in the TCRdb table, and some are missing; sequencing was by immunoSEQ multiplex PCR. The data hold some 140,000 clones, with about 93% observed a single time. The specimen comprised peripheral blood, sampled on day 0 of AZD1222 vaccination. The receptors derive from an adult in good health.

V is TRBV5-1 and J is TRBJ2-7; perhaps TRBD1 as D (5 bases). The CDR3 consists of 15 residues. Germline V gene lookup returns CDR1 SGHRS and CDR2 YFSETQ. The V end lost 2 bases, the J end lost 0 bases, and 12 bases lay between the germline ends. The CDR3 region is CASSFGGANSYEQYF. CDR3 in DNA: TGCGCCAGCAGCTTTGGTGGGGCGAACTCCTACGAGCAGTACTTC.

The rearrangement links TRBV6-4 to TRBJ1-5, with no clear D. In germline, CDR1 is MRHNA, CDR2 SNTAGT. With 2 bases removed from V and 0 bases from J, the gap between germline ends came to 14 bases. This CDR3 contains 17 residues. The CDR3 loop reads CASSDVLGPPSNQPQHF. In DNA, the CDR3 is TGTGCCAGCAGTGACGTGTTAGGGCCGCCTAGCAATCAGCCCCAGCATTTT.

The J gene is TRBJ1-4, the V gene TRBV19; D gene ambiguous. This CDR3 has 15 residues. Germline V gene data show CDR1 as LNHDA and CDR2 as SQIVND (reference sequence). V lost 4 bases, J lost 0 bases, and 9 bases lay in between. The CDR3 region is CASSRRLATNEKLFF. CDR3 in DNA: TGTGCCAGTAGTAGAAGACTTGCAACTAATGAAAAACTGTTTTTT.

The V and J genes are TRBV18 and TRBJ1-5, with TRBD1 matching over 7 bases. Germline CDR1 and CDR2: KGHSH and LQKENI. The trim removed 3 bases at V and 4 bases at J, leaving 3 bases unmatched. There are 14 residues in the CDR3. CDR3 DNA: TGTGCCAGCTCACCCGACAGGGTTAATCAGCCCCAGCATTTT. This gives the protein CASSPDRVNQPQHF.

The chain has TRBV2 and TRBJ2-4, with D unresolved. This CDR3 comprises 13 residues. Looked up from germline, CDR1 is SNHLY and CDR2 is FYNNEI. V was shortened by 4 bases and J by 9 bases, with 13 bases between the two germline ends. CDR3 in amino acids: CASSVAGWVIQYF. For the CDR3, the DNA is TGTGCCAGCAGTGTTGCAGGCTGGGTCATTCAGTACTTC.

J is TRBJ2-7 and V is TRBV7-9; 7 positions match TRBD1. The CDR3 contains 14 residues. Germline V lookup: CDR1 SEHNR, CDR2 FQNEAQ (reference sequence). V lost 4 bases to trimming and J lost 7 bases; unmatched junction nucleotides: 10. CDR3 in DNA: TGTGCCAGCAGCTCCTACAGGGGAATGGGGGAGCAGTACTTC. This sequence encodes CASSSYRGMGEQYF.

The chain uses TRBV9 and TRBJ1-6; D is unresolved. The CDR3 totals 14 residues. Germline-derived CDR1 and CDR2 are SGDLS and YYNGEE. Trimming removed 3 bases at V and 9 bases at J, with 13 bases between. In nucleotides, the CDR3 is TGTGCCAGCAGCGAGGACGGTCTGGGTTCACCCCTCCACTTT. Translation gives CASSEDGLGSPLHF.

J is TRBJ2-1 and V is TRBV29-1; D remains ambiguous. Trimming removed 0 bases at V and 7 bases at J, with 19 bases between. Germline loops: CDR1 SQVTM, CDR2 ANQGSEA. The CDR3 extends over 16 amino acids. The CDR3 sequence: CSVEDDSGKGPNEQFF. DNA for the CDR3: TGCAGCGTTGAAGATGACTCCGGAAAAGGGCCAAATGAGCAGTTCTTC.

The J gene is TRBJ1-1, the V gene TRBV5-6; unclear D gene. The CDR3 covers 13 residues. V lost 0 bases and J lost 7, with 10 bases in between. CDR1 and CDR2 from the germline V gene are SGHDT and YYEEEE. The CDR3 DNA reads TGTGCCAGCAGCTTGGTCCGTGGCAGTGAAGCTTTCTTT. Translated: CASSLVRGSEAFF.

This rearrangement joins TRBV5-6 to TRBJ1-5; TRBD1 agrees at 7 bases. Unmatched junction bases numbered 10, after V lost 7 bases and J lost 3 bases. Germline loops: CDR1 SGHDT, CDR2 YYEEEE. There are 15 residues in the CDR3. The CDR3 sequence: CASASQGGDNQPQHF. The CDR3 nucleotides read TGTGCCAGCGCTTCCCAGGGGGGTGACAATCAGCCCCAGCATTTT.

This chain joins TRBV7-9 and TRBJ1-4; a possible D gene is TRBD1 (6 bases). Germline values: CDR1 SEHNR, CDR2 FQNEAQ (reference sequence). CDR3 length: 15 residues. Trimming took 3 bases from V and 1 from J, leaving 9 bases between them. Here the CDR3 DNA reads TGTGCCAGCAGCTTGGAAGGGGGAACTAATGAAAAACTGTTTTTT. This gives the protein CASSLEGGTNEKLFF.

This chain links TRBV4-2 with TRBJ1-2, with unresolved D. Germline V gene lookup returns CDR1 LGHNA and CDR2 YNFKEQ. V lost 0 bases to trimming and J lost 3 bases, with 14 bases between them. This CDR3 comprises 16 residues. The CDR3 DNA follows: TGTGCCAGCAGCCAAGATCCGATAGGGTCGGACTATGGCTACACCTTC. Protein product: CASSQDPIGSDYGYTF.

The chain employs TRBV12-3 or TRBV12-4 and TRBJ2-1; the D is unclear. The V end was cut by 2 bases, the J end by 11 bases, with 4 bases between. The CDR3 totals 10 residues. In DNA, the CDR3 is TGTGCCAGCAGTTTATCACAGCAGTTCTTC. Amino acid sequence: CASSLSQQFF.

This clone has just a few counts. The V and J genes are TRBV3-1 (or the pseudogene TRBV3-2) and TRBJ1-6; D is uncertain. Deletions cut 4 bases from V and 5 bases from J, with 21 bases between. The CDR3 runs to 18 residues. The germline CDR1 and CDR2 sequences are LGHDT and YNNKEL (reference sequence). CDR3 in DNA: TGTGCCAGCAGCCTAATCGTTGTCGGGAGTTGGGATAATTCACCCCTCCACTTT. Its protein product is CASSLIVVGSWDNSPLHF.

The rearrangement uses TRBV5-4 and TRBJ1-4; D unclear. Germline V lookup: CDR1 SGHNT, CDR2 YYREEE (reference sequence). Between the trimmed V and J ends, which lost 1 base and 9 bases, there was a span of 4 bases. The CDR3 totals 11 residues. The CDR3 loop is CASSLTQKLFF. CDR3 nucleotides: TGTGCCAGCAGCTTGACGCAAAAACTGTTTTTT.

The chain couples TRBV19 to TRBJ1-1; D gene uncertain. The CDR3 extends over 15 amino acids. The V gene's germline CDR1 is LNHDA and CDR2 SQIVND (reference sequence). Trimming stripped 1 base from V and 2 bases from J, with 11 bases between. The CDR3 DNA sequence: TGTGCCAGTAGTATAGGGCAGCCTGGAAACACTGAAGCTTTCTTT. Residues: CASSIGQPGNTEAFF.

The chain combines TRBV19 with TRBJ1-5; the match to TRBD1 covers 9 bases. In germline, CDR1 is LNHDA, CDR2 SQIVND (reference sequence). This CDR3 has 15 amino acids. Trimming at V came to 10 bases and at J to 3 bases, leaving 10 bases not matched to a gene. The chain's CDR3 is CATHMTGGNNQPQHF. The CDR3 nucleotides read TGTGCCACCCATATGACAGGGGGGAACAATCAGCCCCAGCATTTT.

The chain links TRBV27 to TRBJ1-1; TRBD1 might be the D (5 bases). This CDR3 region has 17 residues. Trimming left V 2 bases short and J 0 bases short, with 16 bases between. CDR1 is MNHEY, CDR2 SMNVEV, per germline (reference sequence). This chain's CDR3 is CASSLKAPGGVNTEAFF. CDR3 DNA sequence: TGTGCCAGCAGTTTAAAGGCACCGGGGGGAGTGAACACTGAAGCTTTCTTT.

V is TRBV2 and J is TRBJ1-3; D gene uncertain. CDR3 length: 16 amino acids. Trimming pared 0 bases from V and 6 bases from J, leaving 15 bases between. The germline V gene encodes CDR1 SNHLY and CDR2 FYNNEI. CDR3 region: CASSEAEAPQPNTIYF. CDR3 coding DNA: TGTGCCAGCAGTGAAGCAGAGGCCCCACAGCCAAACACCATATATTTT.

The genes are TRBV13 and TRBJ2-1; no clear D. Germline V gives CDR1 PRHDT, CDR2 FYEKMQ (reference sequence). This CDR3 contains 15 residues. The V and J ends lost 3 bases and 0 bases respectively, with 9 bases between them. CDR3 in DNA: TGTGCCAGCAGCTTCCCCGGTAGCTCCTACAATGAGCAGTTCTTC. Residues: CASSFPGSSYNEQFF. Complete variable domain (other parts from reference TRBV13 and TRBJ2-1): AAGVIQSPRHLIKEKRETATLKCYPIPRHDTVYWYQQGPGQDPQFLISFYEKMQSDKGSIPDRFSAQQFSDYHSELNMSSLELGDSALYFCASSFPGSSYNEQFFGPGTRLTVL.

This chain uses TRBV27 with TRBJ1-2; D is uncertain. Deletions cut 6 bases from V and 0 bases from J, with 8 bases between. The length of the CDR3 is 13 residues. Germline V CDR1 and CDR2: MNHEY, SMNVEV (reference sequence). CDR3 DNA sequence: TGTGCCAGCAGGAGGCAGGCTAACTATGGCTACACCTTC. It specifies CASRRQANYGYTF.

The chain carries TRBV27 and TRBJ2-6; maybe TRBD1 (6 bases). The CDR3 has 17 amino acids. CDR1 is MNHEY and CDR2 is SMNVEV in the germline V gene (reference sequence). V lost 4 bases, J lost 0 bases, and 13 bases lay in between. The CDR3 sequence: CASSWGLTYSGANVLTF. The CDR3, as DNA: TGTGCCAGCAGTTGGGGGCTAACCTACTCTGGGGCCAACGTCCTGACTTTC.

The rearrangement uses TRBV6-6 and TRBJ1-6; tentatively, D is TRBD1 (6 bases). CDR1 is MNHNY and CDR2 is SVGAGI in the germline V gene (reference sequence). CDR3 length equals 17 residues. Trimming took off 5 bases at V and 6 bases at J, with 20 bases between the two ends. CDR3 nucleotide sequence: TGTGCCAGCAGTCCTCGGGGACATCTAGGGGGTAATTCACCCCTCCACTTT. As protein: CASSPRGHLGGNSPLHF.

The rearrangement links TRBV6-5 to TRBJ2-1; D is possibly TRBD1 or TRBD2 (5 bases each). Germline V gene lookup returns CDR1 MNHEY and CDR2 SVGAGI. There are 13 residues in the CDR3. V was clipped by 10 bases and J by 5 bases, with 15 bases between them. Here the CDR3 reads CATPGRRNNEQFF. CDR3 DNA: TGTGCCACCCCGGGACGTCGGAACAATGAGCAGTTCTTC.

The V and J genes are TRBV7-8 and TRBJ2-2; 7 nucleotides match TRBD1. V shed 2 bases and J 5 bases; nucleotides not matched to a gene: 8. The CDR3 has 16 amino acids. Germline assignment: CDR1 SGHVS and CDR2 FQNEAQ. CDR3 sequence (DNA): TGTGCCAGCAGCTTAACCACAGGGGTCGGTACCGGGGAGCTGTTTTTT. Translated: CASSLTTGVGTGELFF.

The chain uses TRBV5-1 and TRBJ1-4; D is possibly TRBD1 (5 bases). Between the trimmed V and J ends, which lost 5 bases and 0 bases, there was a span of 8 bases. From germline, CDR1 is SGHRS and CDR2 YFSETQ. The CDR3 has 14 residues. CDR3 nucleotide sequence: TGCGCCAGCAGTCGGGGGGCAACTAATGAAAAACTGTTTTTT. Its translation: CASSRGATNEKLFF. The full variable domain, in which reference TRBV5-1 and TRBJ1-4 provide the parts outside the CDR3, is KAGVTQTPRYLIKTRGQQVTLSCSPISGHRSVSWYQQTPGQGLQFLFEYFSETQRNKGNFPGRFSGRQFSNSRSEMNVSTLELGDSALYLCASSRGATNEKLFFGSGTQLSVL.

This clone was seen only once. V and J are TRBV5-1 and TRBJ1-2, with TRBD1 as a possible D gene (6 bases). Germline V gene lookup returns CDR1 SGHRS and CDR2 YFSETQ. The CDR3 has 16 residues. Trimming removed 0 bases at V and 0 bases at J, with 12 bases between. CDR3 amino acids: CASSLGAGESNYGYTF. In DNA, the CDR3 is TGCGCCAGCAGCTTGGGGGCAGGGGAGTCTAACTATGGCTACACCTTC. Supplemented by reference TRBV5-1 and TRBJ1-2, the full variable domain reads KAGVTQTPRYLIKTRGQQVTLSCSPISGHRSVSWYQQTPGQGLQFLFEYFSETQRNKGNFPGRFSGRQFSNSRSEMNVSTLELGDSALYLCASSLGAGESNYGYTFGSGTRLTVV.

This clone was picked up one time. The chain recombines TRBV14 with TRBJ2-7; D may be TRBD1 or TRBD2 (5 bases each). Germline V gene lookup returns CDR1 SGHDN and CDR2 FVKESK. Trimming shortened V by 6 bases and J by 2 bases, and 11 bases separated the two germline ends. This CDR3 spans 13 amino acids. The CDR3 DNA follows: TGTGCCAGCAGGGGAGACAGCACCTACGAGCAGTACTTC. Residues: CASRGDSTYEQYF.

J is TRBJ1-4 and V is TRBV5-1, with 7 bases that match TRBD1. The CDR3 has 14 residues. V shed 3 bases, J shed 4 bases, and the junction held 3 bases outside the gene matches. Germline V gene lookup returns CDR1 SGHRS and CDR2 YFSETQ. CDR3 in DNA: TGCGCCAGCAGCTCGACAGGGCGTAATGAAAAACTGTTTTTT. Amino acids: CASSSTGRNEKLFF.

The chain couples TRBV6-1 to TRBJ1-5; TRBD1 agrees at 10 bases. Germline trimming cut 0 bases from V and 0 bases from J; bases unmatched to any gene: 8. Germline-derived CDR1 and CDR2 are MNHNS and SASEGT. The CDR3 extends over 19 amino acids. The CDR3: CASSEAQRDRGRSNQPQHF. CDR3 nucleotides: TGTGCCAGCAGTGAAGCTCAACGGGACAGGGGTCGTAGCAATCAGCCCCAGCATTTT.

This clone occurred a few times. J is TRBJ2-7 and V is TRBV27, with TRBD1 matching over 7 bases. This CDR3 spans 14 amino acids. Losses at the gene ends were 2 bases for V and 6 bases for J; bases not matched to a gene: 7. Germline V gives CDR1 MNHEY, CDR2 SMNVEV (reference sequence). CDR3 DNA: TGTGCCAGCAGTTTAAACAGGGGTTCCGGCGAGCAGTACTTC. It encodes CASSLNRGSGEQYF.

This sequence joins TRBV9 and TRBJ2-1; 7 bases fit TRBD2. Trimming cost V 0 bases and J 4 bases; bases outside gene matches: 4. The CDR3 runs to 15 residues. Germline V gives CDR1 SGDLS, CDR2 YYNGEE. The CDR3 nucleotides are TGTGCCAGCAGCGTAGATAGCGGGCGATACAATGAGCAGTTCTTC. It yields the protein CASSVDSGRYNEQFF.